This is a list of T cell receptor beta chains from one sample in a study of vaccination and CD4 T cells after COVID-19. One entry per CDR3 protein results from TCRdb running MiXCR on the PCR reads. The table lists just over 15,000 distinct CDR3 sequences, approximately 42% of them singletons. The antigens these receptors bind are not known. The source material was cultured CD4+ T cells from blood. Every receptor here comes from a human donor with COVID-19. The CDR3 runs from the conserved cysteine through the conserved F or W. A D gene is named only where the DNA matches it firmly. Clone sizes are given selectively: once, few, many, or a class where the clone is expanded.

J gene: TRBJ1-4; V gene: TRBV29-1; clone size: .; D gene: .; CDR3 DNA: TGCAGCGGGGCCCGGGGTAAAGGTGAAAAACTGTTTTTT; CDR3 protein: CSGARGKGEKLFF
J gene: TRBJ2-1; V gene: TRBV7-9; clone size: .; D gene: .; CDR3 DNA: TGTGCCAGCAGCTTTAGTACAGAATACAATGAGCAGTTCTTC; CDR3 protein: CASSFSTEYNEQFF
J gene: TRBJ2-1; V gene: TRBV15; clone size: few; D gene: .; CDR3 DNA: TGTGCCACCAGCAGAGCCCGGTTACATGAGCAGTTCTTC; CDR3 protein: CATSRARLHEQFF
J gene: TRBJ2-2; V gene: TRBV6-1; clone size: .; D gene: TRBD1; CDR3 DNA: TGTGCCAGCAGCCCCAAAGGGGGCGCGAACACCGGGGAGCTGTTTTTT; CDR3 protein: CASSPKGGANTGELFF
J gene: TRBJ2-3; V gene: TRBV20-1; clone size: few; D gene: .; CDR3 DNA: TGCAGTCCGACACTAGGCACAGATACGCAGTATTTT; CDR3 protein: CSPTLGTDTQYF
J gene: TRBJ1-2; V gene: TRBV25-1; clone size: .; D gene: .; CDR3 DNA: TGTGCCAGCAGTGGGACCGCCGGCTATGGCTACACCTTC; CDR3 protein: CASSGTAGYGYTF
J gene: TRBJ1-5; V gene: TRBV12-3/TRBV12-4; clone size: .; D gene: .; CDR3 DNA: TGTGCCAGCATAAAAGGCGAACAGGAGGGGGTGGCGTATCAGCCCCAGCATTTT; CDR3 protein: CASIKGEQEGVAYQPQHF
J gene: TRBJ2-5; V gene: TRBV5-6; clone size: .; D gene: TRBD2; CDR3 DNA: TGTGCCAGCAGCTTGAGTCCGGGGGGAACACAAGAGACCCAGTACTTC; CDR3 protein: CASSLSPGGTQETQYF
J gene: TRBJ2-1; V gene: TRBV20-1; clone size: .; D gene: .; CDR3 DNA: TGCAGTGCTAGAGGAATCGCCCAAGGAAACAATGAGCAGTTCTTC; CDR3 protein: CSARGIAQGNNEQFF
J gene: TRBJ2-6; V gene: TRBV6-4; clone size: .; D gene: .; CDR3 DNA: TGTGCCAGCAGTGACACTCACTCTGGGGCCAACGTCCTGACTTTC; CDR3 protein: CASSDTHSGANVLTF
J gene: TRBJ2-7; V gene: TRBV19; clone size: .; D gene: TRBD1; CDR3 DNA: TGTGCCAGTAGTATTGAGACAGGGGTGGGGTACTACGAGCAGTATTTC; CDR3 protein: CASSIETGVGYYEQYF
J gene: TRBJ2-3; V gene: TRBV27; clone size: .; D gene: TRBD2; CDR3 DNA: TGTGCCAGCAGTCTTACTAGCGGACGCACAGATACGCAGTATTTT; CDR3 protein: CASSLTSGRTDTQYF
J gene: TRBJ2-3; V gene: TRBV27; clone size: .; D gene: .; CDR3 DNA: TGTGCCAGCAGTTTTGGCAACACAGATACGCAGTATTTT; CDR3 protein: CASSFGNTDTQYF
J gene: TRBJ1-1; V gene: TRBV6-5; clone size: few; D gene: .; CDR3 DNA: TGTGCCAGCAGTTTCAGGGTGAACACTGAAGCTTTCTTT; CDR3 protein: CASSFRVNTEAFF
J gene: TRBJ1-2; V gene: TRBV6-5; clone size: few; D gene: TRBD1; CDR3 DNA: TGTGCCAGCAGTTGGACAGGGCAGGACTATGGCTACACCTTC; CDR3 protein: CASSWTGQDYGYTF
J gene: TRBJ1-1; V gene: TRBV25-1; clone size: .; D gene: TRBD1; CDR3 DNA: TGTGCCAGCAGTGAGGGACAGGGGTTGAACACTGAAGCTTTCTTT; CDR3 protein: CASSEGQGLNTEAFF
J gene: TRBJ1-4; V gene: TRBV5-4; clone size: once; D gene: .; CDR3 DNA: TGTGCCAGCAGCTTGGAAAGGGGGGCTAATGAAAAACTGTTTTTT; CDR3 protein: CASSLERGANEKLFF
J gene: TRBJ1-1; V gene: TRBV18; clone size: .; D gene: .; CDR3 DNA: TGTGCCAGCTCACCAACCCCACCGGACAGTTCCGTTGTTAAGGTCGCTGAAGCTTTCTTT; CDR3 protein: CASSPTPPDSSVVKVAEAFF
J gene: TRBJ1-1; V gene: TRBV23-1; clone size: few; D gene: .; CDR3 DNA: TGCGCCAGCAGTCAATCGTTGCGTTTGGGACCCATGAACACTGAAGCTTTCTTT; CDR3 protein: CASSQSLRLGPMNTEAFF
J gene: TRBJ2-3; V gene: TRBV21-1; clone size: .; D gene: .; CDR3 DNA: TGTGCCAGCAGCAAAAGAACAGGGATAAGTACAGATACGCAGTATTTT; CDR3 protein: CASSKRTGISTDTQYF
J gene: TRBJ2-2; V gene: TRBV6-1; clone size: few; D gene: .; CDR3 DNA: TGTGCCAGCAGAAGGAACACCGGGGAGCTGTTTTTT; CDR3 protein: CASRRNTGELFF
J gene: TRBJ2-7; V gene: TRBV10-1; clone size: .; D gene: .; CDR3 DNA: TGCGCCAGCAGTGAGGCGGGGTCCGTTTACGAGCAGTACTTC; CDR3 protein: CASSEAGSVYEQYF
J gene: TRBJ2-2; V gene: TRBV7-2; clone size: .; D gene: TRBD2; CDR3 DNA: TGTGCCAGCAGCTCAGCGGGGACGAACACCGGGGAGCTGTTTTTT; CDR3 protein: CASSSAGTNTGELFF
J gene: TRBJ1-6; V gene: TRBV7-9; clone size: few; D gene: .; CDR3 DNA: TGTGCCAGCCATTTGGGGAATTCGCCCCTCCACTTT; CDR3 protein: CASHLGNSPLHF
J gene: TRBJ1-5; V gene: TRBV6-1; clone size: few; D gene: TRBD1; CDR3 DNA: TGTGCCAGCAGTAATACCGGGACAGGGGGTCAGCCCCAGCATTTT; CDR3 protein: CASSNTGTGGQPQHF